Here is one T cell receptor beta chain with its context. As yet, its antigen is unknown. Looked up from germline, CDR1 is SEHNR and CDR2 is FQNEAQ (reference sequence). Trimming stripped 5 bases from V and 3 bases from J, with 11 bases between. The CDR3 spans 14 residues. The source of the sample is a study of shared clonotypes between healthy human individuals. As for the study in general: CD4 naive and CD4 memory each took three plates per donor, while CD8 naive took two and CD8 memory one.

Every subset's genomic DNA went evenly onto several immunoSEQ plates. Clones were sequenced by immunoSEQ multiplex PCR, and TCRdb holds only the in-frame ones, with some missing. The top ten hold around 0.14% of the sample, which has millions of clones, around 94% seen once. Regarding the study as a whole: Rarefaction showed that sequencing of sorted subsets was incomplete (despite large depth). Blood alone was sampled, and tissue repertoires likely differ.

The sample consisted of naive CD4+ T cells sorted from blood. Stated subset: CD45RA+ positively selected. The V gene is TRBV7-9, the J gene TRBJ1-5; TRBD1 might be the D (6 bases). This TCR derives from a man aged 18 to 35 in good health. This chain's CDR3 is CASSLDSINQPQHF. The DNA of the CDR3 is TGTGCCAGCAGCCTGGACAGTATCAATCAGCCCCAGCATTTT.